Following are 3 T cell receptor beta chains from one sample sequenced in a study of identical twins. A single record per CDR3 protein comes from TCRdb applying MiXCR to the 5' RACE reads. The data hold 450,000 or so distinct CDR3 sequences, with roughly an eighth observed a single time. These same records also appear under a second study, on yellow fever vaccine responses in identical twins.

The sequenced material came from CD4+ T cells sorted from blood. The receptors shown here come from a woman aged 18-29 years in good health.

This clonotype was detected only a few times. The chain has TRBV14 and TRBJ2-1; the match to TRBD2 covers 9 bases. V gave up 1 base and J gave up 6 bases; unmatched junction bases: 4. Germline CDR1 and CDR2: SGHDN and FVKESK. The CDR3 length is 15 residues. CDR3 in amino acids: CASSQVAGGANEQFF. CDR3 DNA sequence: TGTGCCAGCAGCCAAGTCGCGGGAGGGGCCAATGAGCAGTTCTTC. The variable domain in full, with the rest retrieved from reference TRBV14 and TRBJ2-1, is EAGVTQFPSHSVIEKGQTVTLRCDPISGHDNLYWYRRVMGKEIKFLLHFVKESKQDESGMPNNRFLAERTGGTYSTLKVQPAELEDSGVYFCASSQVAGGANEQFFGPGTRLTVL.

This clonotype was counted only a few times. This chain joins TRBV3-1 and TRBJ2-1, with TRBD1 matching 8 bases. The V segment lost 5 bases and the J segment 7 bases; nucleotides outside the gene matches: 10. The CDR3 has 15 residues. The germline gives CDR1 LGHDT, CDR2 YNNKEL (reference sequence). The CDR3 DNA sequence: TGTGCCAGCAGCTTACCCGGGACAGGAGGGAATGAGCAGTTCTTC. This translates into CASSLPGTGGNEQFF.

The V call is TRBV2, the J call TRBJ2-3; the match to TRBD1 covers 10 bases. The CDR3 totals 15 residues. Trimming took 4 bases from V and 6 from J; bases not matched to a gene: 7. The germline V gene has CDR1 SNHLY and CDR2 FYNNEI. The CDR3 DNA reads TGTGCCAGCAGTGGGGGGACAGGGGATTGGGATACGCAGTATTTT. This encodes CASSGGTGDWDTQYF.